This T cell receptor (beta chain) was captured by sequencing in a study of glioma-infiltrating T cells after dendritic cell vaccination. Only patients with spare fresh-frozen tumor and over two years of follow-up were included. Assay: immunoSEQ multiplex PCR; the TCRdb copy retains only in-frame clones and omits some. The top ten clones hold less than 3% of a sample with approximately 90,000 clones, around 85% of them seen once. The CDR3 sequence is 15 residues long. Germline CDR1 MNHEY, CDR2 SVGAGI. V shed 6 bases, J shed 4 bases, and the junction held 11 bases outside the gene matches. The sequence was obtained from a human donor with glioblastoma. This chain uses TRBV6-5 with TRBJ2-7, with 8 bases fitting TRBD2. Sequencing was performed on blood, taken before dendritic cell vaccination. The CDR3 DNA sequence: TGTGCCAGCAGCCCCGCGGGGGGCGGGGGATACGAGCAGTACTTC. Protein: CASSPAGGGGYEQYF.